The 16 T cell receptor beta chains below were found in one sample sequenced in a study of blood T cell repertoires in COVID-19. Assay: immunoSEQ multiplex PCR; the TCRdb copy retains only in-frame clones and omits some. The profile shows roughly 200,000 clones, 70% to 90% of them singletons. The sample consisted of peripheral blood. Source of these receptors: a woman aged 25 to 45 with acute or convalescent COVID-19.

The chain couples TRBV4-2 to TRBJ2-1; D may be TRBD2 (5 bases). This CDR3 is 16 amino acids long. Deletions cut 4 bases from V and 0 bases from J, with 13 bases between. The germline CDR1 and CDR2 sequences are LGHNA and YNFKEQ. The CDR3 loop is CASSPGIHPSYNEQFF. The DNA of the CDR3 is TGTGCCAGCAGCCCCGGGATCCACCCCTCCTACAATGAGCAGTTCTTC.

This clone was seen just once. J is TRBJ1-1 and V is TRBV5-4; D is unresolved. CDR3 length: 13 amino acids. Germline V lookup: CDR1 SGHNT, CDR2 YYREEE (reference sequence). Trimming took off 2 bases at V and 5 bases at J, with 10 bases between the two ends. CDR3 sequence (DNA): TGTGCCAGCAGCTTTAACAGAGGGACTGAAGCTTTCTTT. Its translation: CASSFNRGTEAFF. Complete variable domain (other parts from reference TRBV5-4 and TRBJ1-1): ETGVTQSPTHLIKTRGQQVTLRCSSQSGHNTVSWYQQALGQGPQFIFQYYREEENGRGNFPPRFSGLQFPNYSSELNVNALELDDSALYLCASSFNRGTEAFFGQGTRLTVV.

Here the CDR3 reads CASSRSPGELFF. The DNA of the CDR3 is TGTGCCAGCAGTCGGAGCCCCGGGGAGCTGTTTTTT. V usage is TRBV12-3 or TRBV12-4 and J usage is TRBJ2-2; the D is unclear. Deletions cut 5 bases from V and 6 bases from J, with 7 bases between. This CDR3 has 12 residues.

The count of this clone is one. CDR3 in DNA: TGTGCCAGCAGCCAAGTAGCCCAGGGGGCGCAGAAGCAGTACTTC. Encoded protein: CASSQVAQGAQKQYF. The chain is built from TRBV3-1 (or the pseudogene TRBV3-2) and TRBJ2-7; TRBD1 aligns across 8 bases. The CDR3 length is 15 residues. Germline-derived CDR1 and CDR2 are LGHDT and YNNKEL (reference sequence). The V gene end was trimmed by 1 base and the J gene end by 8 bases; junction bases not matched to a gene: 10.

J is TRBJ2-3 and V is TRBV18, with TRBD2 matching 10 bases. This CDR3 is built from 14 residues. Germline V lookup: CDR1 KGHSH, CDR2 LQKENI. V dropped 10 bases and J dropped 3; count of bases not matched to a gene: 7. Here the CDR3 reads CANRASGRTDTQYF. In DNA form, the CDR3 reads TGTGCCAACCGCGCTAGCGGGAGAACAGATACGCAGTATTTT.

This clone showed up just once. V and J are TRBV2 and TRBJ2-1; TRBD2 aligns across 13 bases. Trimming at V came to 7 bases and at J to 10 bases, leaving 10 bases not matched to a gene. The CDR3 loop spans 15 amino acids. The germline gives CDR1 SNHLY, CDR2 FYNNEI. The CDR3 sequence is CASNPGLAGASEQFF. The CDR3 DNA reads TGTGCCAGCAACCCTGGACTAGCGGGAGCCAGCGAGCAGTTCTTC.

The chain combines TRBV11-2 with TRBJ2-4; no firm D call. V was trimmed by 3 bases and J by 3 bases, leaving 6 bases between them. The germline V gene encodes CDR1 SGHAT and CDR2 FQNNGV. The CDR3 has 13 amino acids. The CDR3 spells CASSFGYKNIQYF. In DNA, the CDR3 is TGTGCCAGCAGCTTCGGGTACAAAAACATTCAGTACTTC.

The gene calls are TRBV19 and TRBJ1-1; TRBD1 aligns across 10 bases. Germline V gene sequence: CDR1 LNHDA, CDR2 SQIVND (reference sequence). The V and J ends lost 5 bases and 0 bases, in that order; junction bases with no gene match: 3. This CDR3 is built from 15 residues. CDR3 in amino acids: CASSVGTGVNTEAFF. CDR3 nucleotide sequence: TGTGCCAGTAGTGTCGGGACAGGGGTGAACACTGAAGCTTTCTTT.

Notes on this clone: One end of the junction fails to match germline, which may point to a read error. The rearrangement links TRBV10-3 to TRBJ2-5, with a weak D call TRBD2 (6 bases). CDR3 length: 14 residues. Germline-derived CDR1 and CDR2 are ENHRY and SYGVKD. CDR3 protein: CAISDGGDQKTQYF. The CDR3 nucleotides read TGTGCCATCAGTGACGGAGGGGACCAAAAGACCCAGTACTTC.

This chain links TRBV27 with TRBJ2-3; 10 bases line up with TRBD1. Germline assignment: CDR1 MNHEY and CDR2 SMNVEV (reference sequence). J gave up 6 bases and V 8 bases, and 8 bases lay outside the gene matches. The CDR3 spans 14 residues. CDR3 coding DNA: TGTGCCAGCCTTGGTCGGGACAGGGGCGATACGCAGTATTTT. This translates into CASLGRDRGDTQYF.

The V call is TRBV11-2, the J call TRBJ2-7, with 7 nucleotides matching TRBD2. The germline CDR1 and CDR2 sequences are SGHAT and FQNNGV. This CDR3 contains 15 residues. The ends lost 3 bases at V and 12 bases at J; junction bases unmatched: 17. CDR3 protein: CASSFVAGAPKLVYF. In DNA form, the CDR3 reads TGTGCCAGCAGCTTCGTGGCGGGAGCCCCAAAACTCGTGTACTTC.

The chain couples TRBV10-2 to TRBJ2-2; D may be TRBD1 (6 bases). Germline V gene lookup returns CDR1 WSHSY and CDR2 SAAADI. The germline V and J ends were trimmed by 3 bases and 1 base, with 9 bases remaining between them. The CDR3 consists of 15 residues. DNA for the CDR3: TGCGCCAGCAGTGATCACAGGGAGAACACCGGGGAGCTGTTTTTT. Translated: CASSDHRENTGELFF.

About this clone: Other nucleotide sequences from this sample produce the same CDR3. CDR3: CASSGGSSYEQYF. Here the CDR3 DNA reads TGTGCCAGCAGCGGCGGGAGCTCCTACGAGCAGTACTTC. J is TRBJ2-7 and V is TRBV2; the match to TRBD2 covers 7 bases. Trimming cost V 6 bases and J 0 bases; bases outside gene matches: 2. Germline V gives CDR1 SNHLY, CDR2 FYNNEI. The CDR3 covers 13 residues.

This chain links TRBV5-1 with TRBJ2-1; 10 nucleotides match TRBD2. CDR1 and CDR2 (germline): SGHRS, YFSETQ. This CDR3 region has 15 residues. V lost 7 bases and J lost 7; bases outside the gene matches: 11. Here the CDR3 DNA reads TGCGCCAGCCAAGCGGGAGGGCCGGGAGGTAATGAGCAGTTCTTC. Translated: CASQAGGPGGNEQFF.

J is TRBJ2-2 and V is TRBV9; possibly TRBD1 for D (8 bases). Germline V gene sequence: CDR1 SGDLS, CDR2 YYNGEE. Trimming took 3 bases from V and 1 from J, leaving 13 bases between them. The CDR3 is made up of 16 amino acids. Written as DNA, the CDR3 is TGTGCCAGCAGCGGAGCGGGACAGGAGAACACCGGGGAGCTGTTTTTT. Translated: CASSGAGQENTGELFF.

The chain links TRBV7-2 to TRBJ2-1; 8 bases align to TRBD2. From germline, CDR1 is SGHTA and CDR2 FQGNSA. The CDR3 has 14 amino acids. V was pared by 4 bases and J by 8 bases, with 7 bases of the junction left unmatched. The CDR3 nucleotides read TGTGCCAGCAGCTCGCTTCTAGCGGGCGATGAGCAGTTCTTC. Translation: CASSSLLAGDEQFF.